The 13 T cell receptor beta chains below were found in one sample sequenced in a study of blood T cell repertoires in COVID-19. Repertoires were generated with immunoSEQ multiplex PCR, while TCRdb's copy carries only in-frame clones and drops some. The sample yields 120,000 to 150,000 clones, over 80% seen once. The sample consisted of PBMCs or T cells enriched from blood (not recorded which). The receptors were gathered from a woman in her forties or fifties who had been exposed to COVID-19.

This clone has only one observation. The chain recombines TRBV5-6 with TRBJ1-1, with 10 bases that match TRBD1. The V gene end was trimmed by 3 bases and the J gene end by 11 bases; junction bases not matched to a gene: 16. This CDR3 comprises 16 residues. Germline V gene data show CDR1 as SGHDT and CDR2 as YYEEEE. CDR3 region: CASSSGTGVLRRLAFF. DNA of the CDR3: TGTGCCAGCAGCTCAGGGACAGGGGTTTTACGGAGGTTGGCTTTCTTT. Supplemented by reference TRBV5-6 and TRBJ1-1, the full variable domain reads DAGVTQSPTHLIKTRGQQVTLRCSPKSGHDTVSWYQQALGQGPQFIFQYYEEEERQRGNFPDRFSGHQFPNYSSELNVNALLLGDSALYLCASSSGTGVLRRLAFFGQGTRLTVV.

The CDR3: CASSTLGQSKNIQYF. The DNA for the CDR3 is TGTGCCAGCAGCACATTAGGACAGTCCAAAAACATTCAGTACTTC. This rearrangement joins TRBV9 to TRBJ2-4, with D perhaps matching TRBD1 (6 bases). The V end was cut by 4 bases, the J end by 2 bases, with 13 bases between. The CDR3 has 15 amino acids. The germline CDR1 and CDR2 sequences are SGDLS and YYNGEE.

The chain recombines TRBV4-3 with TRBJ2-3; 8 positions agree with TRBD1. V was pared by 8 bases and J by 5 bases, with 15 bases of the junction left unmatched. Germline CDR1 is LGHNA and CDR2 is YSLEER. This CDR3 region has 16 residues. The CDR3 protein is CASGDSGQGGIDTQYF. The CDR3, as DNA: TGCGCCAGCGGGGATTCCGGACAGGGAGGAATAGATACGCAGTATTTT.

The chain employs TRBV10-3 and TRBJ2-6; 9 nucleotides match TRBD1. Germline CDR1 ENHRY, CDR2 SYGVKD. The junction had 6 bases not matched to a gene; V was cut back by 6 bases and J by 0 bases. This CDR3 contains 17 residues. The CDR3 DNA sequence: TGTGCCATCAGCTTGGGGACAGGGTTCTCTGGGGCCAACGTCCTGACTTTC. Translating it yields CAISLGTGFSGANVLTF.

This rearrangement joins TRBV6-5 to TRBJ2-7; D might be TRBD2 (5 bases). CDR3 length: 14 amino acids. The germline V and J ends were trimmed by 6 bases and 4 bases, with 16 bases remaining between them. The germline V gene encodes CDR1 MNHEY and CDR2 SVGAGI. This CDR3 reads CASSLTGNPYEQYF. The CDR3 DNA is TGTGCCAGCAGCCTCACGGGGAATCCATACGAGCAGTACTTC.

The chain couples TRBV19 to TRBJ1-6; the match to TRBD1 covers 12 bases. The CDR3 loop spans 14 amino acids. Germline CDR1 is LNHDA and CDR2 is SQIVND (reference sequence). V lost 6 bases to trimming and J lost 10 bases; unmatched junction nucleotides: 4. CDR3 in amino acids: CASRPGQGASPLHF. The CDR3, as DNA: TGTGCCAGTAGGCCGGGACAGGGGGCCTCACCCCTCCACTTT.

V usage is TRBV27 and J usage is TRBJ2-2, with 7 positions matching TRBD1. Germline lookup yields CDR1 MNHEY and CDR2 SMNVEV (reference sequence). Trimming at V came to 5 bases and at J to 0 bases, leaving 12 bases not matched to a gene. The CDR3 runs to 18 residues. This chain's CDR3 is CASSPPGDSTPNTGELFF. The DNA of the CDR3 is TGTGCCAGCAGTCCCCCCGGGGACAGCACTCCGAACACCGGGGAGCTGTTTTTT.

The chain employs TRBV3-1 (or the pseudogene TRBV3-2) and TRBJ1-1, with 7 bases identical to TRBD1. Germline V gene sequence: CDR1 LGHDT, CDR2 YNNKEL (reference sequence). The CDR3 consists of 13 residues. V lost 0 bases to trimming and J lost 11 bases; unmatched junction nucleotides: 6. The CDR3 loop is CASSQEWGQWAFF. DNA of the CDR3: TGTGCCAGCAGCCAAGAATGGGGACAGTGGGCTTTCTTT.

The CDR3 protein is CASSSSLPGNTIYF. The CDR3 DNA reads TGCGCCAGCAGCTCTTCTCTCCCTGGAAACACCATATATTTT. J is TRBJ1-3 and V is TRBV5-1; D ambiguous. V gave up 3 bases and J gave up 2 bases, with 9 bases separating them. The CDR3 has 14 amino acids. The germline CDR1 and CDR2 sequences are SGHRS and YFSETQ.

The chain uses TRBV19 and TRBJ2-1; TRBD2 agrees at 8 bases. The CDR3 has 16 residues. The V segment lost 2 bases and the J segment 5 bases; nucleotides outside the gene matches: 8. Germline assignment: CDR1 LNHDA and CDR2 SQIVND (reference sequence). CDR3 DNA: TGTGCCAGTAGTATATCGGGAGCGGGGGCTAACAATGAGCAGTTCTTC. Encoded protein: CASSISGAGANNEQFF.

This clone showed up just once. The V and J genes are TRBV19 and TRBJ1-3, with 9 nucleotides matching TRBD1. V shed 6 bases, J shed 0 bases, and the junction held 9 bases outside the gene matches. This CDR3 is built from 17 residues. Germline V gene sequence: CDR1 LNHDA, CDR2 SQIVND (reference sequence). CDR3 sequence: CASSANRDRASGNTIYF. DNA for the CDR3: TGTGCCAGTAGCGCAAACCGGGACAGGGCCTCTGGAAACACCATATATTTT.

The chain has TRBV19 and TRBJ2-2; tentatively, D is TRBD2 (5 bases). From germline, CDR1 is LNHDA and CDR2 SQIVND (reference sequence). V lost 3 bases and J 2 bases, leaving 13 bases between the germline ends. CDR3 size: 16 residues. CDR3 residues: CASSMDGRGNTGELFF. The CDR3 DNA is TGTGCCAGTAGTATGGACGGACGGGGTAACACCGGGGAGCTGTTTTTT.

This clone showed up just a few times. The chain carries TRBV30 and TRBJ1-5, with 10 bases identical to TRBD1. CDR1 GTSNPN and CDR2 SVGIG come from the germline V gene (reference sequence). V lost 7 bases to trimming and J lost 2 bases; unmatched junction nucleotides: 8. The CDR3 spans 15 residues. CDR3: CAFDRGQGGNQPQHF. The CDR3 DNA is TGTGCCTTTGACAGGGGGCAAGGCGGCAATCAGCCCCAGCATTTT.